This T cell receptor beta chain derives from a study of blood T cell repertoires in COVID-19. With 1 base removed from V and 1 base from J, the gap between germline ends came to 7 bases. Germline lookup yields CDR1 SGHTA and CDR2 FQGNSA. This CDR3 comprises 14 residues. Using immunoSEQ multiplex PCR, the repertoire was profiled, and TCRdb retains in-frame clones only, with some absent. The sample shows under 150,000 clones, approximately 86% of them seen only once. The sequencing input was PBMCs or T cells enriched from blood (not recorded which). The origin of this receptor is a woman between 45 and 65 years old who had recovered from COVID-19. This chain connects TRBV7-2 to TRBJ1-1; tentatively, D is TRBD1 (5 bases). The CDR3 coding sequence is TGTGCCAGCAGCTTAGGACAGCAGAACACTGAAGCTTTCTTT. The encoded protein is CASSLGQQNTEAFF.